The subject of this entry is one T cell receptor beta chain. Which antigen it targets is not known. Within one base of it there is no much larger clone, and no base qualities were kept. The data belong to a study of blood T cell repertoires in COVID-19 (TCRdb year 2020). Regarding the complete study: Samples covering the acute and convalescent phases of COVID-19 were provided by collaborators in the United States, Italy and Spain. The prospective study material was composed of cDNA or gDNA derived from T cells, B-cell-depleted T cells, or PBMCs. Deeply sampled blood TCRbeta repertoires from subjects exposed to, actively infected with, or recovered from COVID-19 were included in the dataset. A freely available public database, intended as a resource for researchers studying the immune response to SARS-CoV-2, is where the repertoires were released. Samples were obtained from the ongoing ImmuneRACE study (first 160 participants) and from 1,000 to 1,500 subjects provided by 6 global collaborators. Sample metadata almost always included a de-identified subject ID, COVID-19 status, age in years and sex. Where HLA class I and class II types were available, the types were taken from metadata supplied by the sample provider, not from assay-based typing.

Results and caveats for the whole study, not just this receptor: The amount of clinical and demographic metadata varied by source and participant and was provided uncurated.

CDR1 and CDR2 are read off the germline V gene (reference sequence) as LNHNV and YYDKDF. V is pruned by 8 bases and J by 1 base, leaving 10 bases of the junction without a gene match. From its cysteine to its phenylalanine, the CDR3 spans 16 amino acids. The CDR3 DNA has 48 bases and is translated from base 1. Participants in the prospective study were enrolled through a virtual design, were aged roughly 18 to 95 years, and lived in 24 United States geographic areas. In the prospective study, cohorts were assigned on the basis of participant-reported clinical history obtained from a screening survey and a study questionnaire. For ImmuneRACE Cohort 3, a participant was defined as recovered based on two consecutive negative NP/OP PCR tests, clearance by a healthcare professional, or resolution of symptoms. Each participant in the prospective study had whole blood, serum and a nasopharyngeal or oropharyngeal swab collected by mobile phlebotomists. Over a roughly 2-month period, participants in the prospective study had the option of providing additional blood draws and questionnaires. Prospective study blood samples were shipped either frozen or at room temperature before DNA extraction.

The immunoSEQ Assay, a bias-controlled multiplex PCR, was used to amplify TCRbeta CDR3 regions from genomic DNA. In the source study's methods: Nucleated cell counts per sample were estimated from amplification of reference gene primers within the assay. To quantify the absolute abundance of each unique TCRbeta CDR3 rearrangement, sequence reads were collapsed and filtered. For each sample, productive Simpson clonality was calculated as the square root of Simpson's diversity index over productive rearrangements. Not all clones reach the TCRdb copy of this immuneACCESS table, which keeps in-frame sequences only. Checked studies attribute under half of the gap to unresolved V genes and leave the rest unexplained. V and J calls plus clone size are reproduced from that table; the DNA served to infer D and trimming. The sample table shows roughly 310,000 clones, and 75% to 90% are seen once. The ten largest clones take up approximately 8.8% of the sample.

Sequencing input: PBMCs or T cells enriched from blood (not recorded which). This clonotype was sampled from a woman aged 35 to 49 who had recovered from COVID-19. The chain links TRBV15 with TRBJ2-2; 7 nucleotides in the junction match TRBD2. CDR3 region: CATLPSSGKNTGELFF. DNA sequence: TGTGCCACCCTTCCGTCTAGCGGAAAGAACACCGGGGAGCTGTTTTTT.